One sample yielded the 32 T cell receptor beta chains listed below, sequenced in a study of CD8 T cells in ankylosing spondylitis. TCRdb re-derived calls from the 5' RACE reads in MiXCR, one entry per CDR3 protein. This sample has a few hundred thousand distinct CDR3 sequences, with roughly a tenth found just once. The sample consisted of blood, either unsorted or a sorted T cell fraction (not recorded which). Receptors originate from a male donor with ankylosing spondylitis or in good health (not recorded which).

This clonotype was counted between two and nine times. The chain uses TRBV7-9 and TRBJ1-4, with D perhaps matching TRBD1 (5 bases). Germline-derived CDR1 and CDR2 are SEHNR and FQNEAQ (reference sequence). The CDR3 is 16 residues long. Trimming pared 1 base from V and 3 bases from J, leaving 12 bases between. The CDR3 DNA reads TGTGCCAGCAGCTTAGGAGGGGCCGGTCCTAATGAAAAACTGTTTTTT. Amino acid sequence: CASSLGGAGPNEKLFF.

This clonotype was detected ten times or more. This sequence joins TRBV5-1 and TRBJ2-2, with a possible D match to TRBD1 (6 bases). The CDR3 has 16 residues. The V end lost 4 bases, the J end lost 6 bases, and 19 bases lay between the germline ends. Germline assignment: CDR1 SGHRS and CDR2 YFSETQ. DNA for the CDR3: TGCGCCAGCAGCCTCCAGGGGCAGGTTGGCTCCGGGGAGCTGTTTTTT. Translation gives CASSLQGQVGSGELFF.

There are a few counts of this clonotype. This rearrangement joins TRBV6-1 to TRBJ1-5; D unclear. The V gene's germline CDR1 is MNHNS and CDR2 SASEGT. V lost 1 base and J 5 bases, leaving 12 bases between the germline ends. The CDR3 runs to 15 residues. CDR3 nucleotides: TGTGCCAGCAGTGAAGGGGCCCCGGGCTATCAGCCCCAGCATTTT. It specifies CASSEGAPGYQPQHF.

In this sample, this clonotype turned up many times. V gene TRBV5-1 combines with J gene TRBJ2-5; no clear D. CDR1 is SGHRS, CDR2 YFSETQ, per germline. This CDR3 has 11 residues. Trimming stripped 7 bases from V and 0 bases from J, with 4 bases between. This chain's CDR3 is CASAHQETQYF. The CDR3 bases are TGCGCCAGCGCGCACCAAGAGACCCAGTACTTC. The variable domain in full, completed from reference TRBV5-1 and TRBJ2-5, reads KAGVTQTPRYLIKTRGQQVTLSCSPISGHRSVSWYQQTPGQGLQFLFEYFSETQRNKGNFPGRFSGRQFSNSRSEMNVSTLELGDSALYLCASAHQETQYFGPGTRLLVL.

In this sample, this clonotype turned up a few times. The rearrangement uses TRBV12-3 or TRBV12-4 and TRBJ1-2; TRBD1 agrees at 9 bases. Trimming removed 6 bases from V and 6 bases from J; junction bases left unmatched: 5. The CDR3 contains 13 residues. The CDR3 loop is CASSPDRGHGYTF. In nucleotides, the CDR3 is TGTGCCAGCAGCCCGGACAGGGGCCATGGCTACACCTTC.

This clonotype occurred many times. The chain links TRBV20-1 to TRBJ2-3; the match to TRBD2 covers 10 bases. Germline CDR1 is DFQATT and CDR2 is SNEGSKA (reference sequence). This CDR3 is built from 15 residues. The V gene end was trimmed by 2 bases and the J gene end by 5 bases; junction bases not matched to a gene: 7. In DNA, the CDR3 is TGCAGTGCTAGATCTCAGCGGGGGGGCAAAGATACGCAGTATTTT. It encodes CSARSQRGGKDTQYF.

At least ten counts were recorded for this clonotype. The chain is built from TRBV29-1 and TRBJ2-3; 12 bases align to TRBD2. J lost 5 bases, V lost 4 bases, and 4 bases had no gene match. The CDR3 consists of 14 residues. The germline CDR1 and CDR2 sequences are SQVTM and ANQGSEA. The CDR3 DNA follows: TGCAGCGTTGTGCTAGCGGGGGGGGGAGATACGCAGTATTTT. Translation: CSVVLAGGGDTQYF.

This clonotype showed up many times. The chain carries TRBV20-1 and TRBJ2-2, with TRBD2 matching 8 bases. The CDR3 length is 16 residues. V was clipped by 3 bases and J by 1 base; unmatched bases: 7. CDR1 DFQATT and CDR2 SNEGSKA come from the germline V gene (reference sequence). The CDR3, as DNA: TGCAGTGCTAGTCCCTCGGGGGGGGGGAACACCGGGGAGCTGTTTTTT. The encoded protein is CSASPSGGGNTGELFF.

This clonotype was seen at least ten times. This chain joins TRBV5-1 and TRBJ2-3, with D maybe TRBD2 (5 bases). CDR1 is SGHRS and CDR2 is YFSETQ in the germline V gene. V lost 3 bases and J 11 bases, leaving 19 bases between the germline ends. The CDR3 spans 14 residues. CDR3 sequence (DNA): TGCGCCAGCAGCTCCTCTGGCCGGGATCGACAGCAGTATTTT. The encoded protein is CASSSSGRDRQQYF.

The sample holds many counts of this clonotype. V gene TRBV11-1 combines with J gene TRBJ2-2; no firm D call. V was clipped by 2 bases and J by 3 bases, with 10 bases between them. CDR1 SGHAT and CDR2 FQDESV come from the germline V gene (reference sequence). This CDR3 contains 15 residues. As DNA, the CDR3 is TGTGCCAGCAGCTTATTAAGGGTAGACACCGGGGAGCTGTTTTTT. Translation: CASSLLRVDTGELFF. The whole variable domain, filled in from reference TRBV11-1 and TRBJ2-2, reads EAEVAQSPRYKITEKSQAVAFWCDPISGHATLYWYRQILGQGPELLVQFQDESVVDDSQLPKDRFSAERLKGVDSTLKIQPAELGDSAMYLCASSLLRVDTGELFFGEGSRLTVL.

Ten or more counts support this clonotype. The chain employs TRBV5-1 and TRBJ2-7, with 8 bases that match TRBD2. V shed 6 bases and J 2 bases; nucleotides not matched to a gene: 4. This CDR3 contains 13 residues. Germline CDR1 and CDR2: SGHRS and YFSETQ. The CDR3, as DNA: TGCGCCAGCACCCCCGGGGGGGCCTACGAGCAGTACTTC. It is translated as CASTPGGAYEQYF.

This clonotype was counted between two and nine times. The V call is TRBV5-6, the J call TRBJ2-1, with TRBD2 identical over 11 bases. The germline gives CDR1 SGHDT, CDR2 YYEEEE. J gave up 5 bases and V 0 bases, and 10 bases lay outside the gene matches. This CDR3 spans 18 amino acids. DNA for the CDR3: TGTGCCAGCAGCTTGGAGGTGATAGCGGGGGGGTTTGACAATGAGCAGTTCTTC. This sequence encodes CASSLEVIAGGFDNEQFF.

This clonotype showed up many times. CDR3 amino acids: CSASSQGVGKLFF. The CDR3, as DNA: TGCAGTGCTAGTAGTCAGGGCGTTGGAAAACTGTTTTTT. The chain uses TRBV20-1 and TRBJ1-4; possibly TRBD1 for D (5 bases). Germline V lookup: CDR1 DFQATT, CDR2 SNEGSKA (reference sequence). CDR3 size: 13 residues. Trimming left V 3 bases short and J 10 bases short, with 15 bases between.

This clonotype showed up many times. The genes are TRBV5-6 and TRBJ2-3; D unresolved. Germline-derived CDR1 and CDR2 are SGHDT and YYEEEE. This CDR3 spans 16 amino acids. With 0 bases removed from V and 0 bases from J, the gap between germline ends came to 11 bases. The chain's CDR3 is CASSLVQATSTDTQYF. The CDR3 DNA reads TGTGCCAGCAGCTTGGTACAAGCGACTAGCACAGATACGCAGTATTTT.

This clonotype has just a few counts. The CDR3 DNA follows: TGTGCCAGCAGTTTAGGACTAGCGGTTCGGCATACGCAGTATTTT. Translation gives CASSLGLAVRHTQYF. The chain combines TRBV12-3 or TRBV12-4 with TRBJ2-3, with 9 bases identical to TRBD2. The CDR3 covers 15 residues. V gave up 1 base and J gave up 7 bases; unmatched junction bases: 6.

This clonotype was counted many times. The junction departs from germline at one end; a sequencing error may be responsible. This chain joins TRBV20-1 and TRBJ2-1; perhaps D is TRBD1 or TRBD2 (5 bases each). The CDR3 totals 11 residues. The V gene's germline CDR1 is DFQATT and CDR2 SNEGSKA (reference sequence). CDR3 DNA: TGCAGTGCTGAGCAGGGACCACGGGTTAGATTC. It translates to CSAEQGPRVRF.

This clonotype was detected many times. The rearrangement links TRBV6-1 to TRBJ1-1; the D gene is possibly TRBD1 (5 bases). Germline V gene lookup returns CDR1 MNHNS and CDR2 SASEGT. V was cut by 5 bases and J by 5 bases, with 21 bases left in between. This CDR3 has 16 amino acids. CDR3 sequence: CASSSSVAGPETEAFF. CDR3 bases: TGTGCCAGCAGTAGTTCCGTGGCAGGGCCGGAGACTGAAGCTTTCTTT.

This clonotype was seen many times. The chain is built from TRBV20-1 and TRBJ2-7; TRBD1 matches 7 bases. Unmatched junction bases numbered 11, after V lost 5 bases and J lost 4 bases. Germline V gene lookup returns CDR1 DFQATT and CDR2 SNEGSKA (reference sequence). The CDR3 runs to 14 residues. CDR3: CSAPGTETWYEQYF. DNA of the CDR3: TGCAGTGCTCCCGGGACAGAGACGTGGTACGAGCAGTACTTC.

This clonotype was recorded at least ten times. The genes are TRBV24-1 and TRBJ1-2; the D gene is possibly TRBD1 (6 bases). The CDR3 is made up of 16 amino acids. The ends were cut back, 4 bases at V and 7 bases at J, with 21 bases in the middle. CDR1 and CDR2 from the germline V gene are KGHDR and SFDVKD. CDR3 sequence: CATSDSNRAVGSGYTF. For the CDR3, the DNA is TGTGCCACCAGTGACTCGAACAGGGCCGTGGGGTCTGGCTACACCTTC.

Remarks on this clonotype: A single base separates this from a much larger clone, so it may be a read error. The rearrangement joins TRBV19 to TRBJ2-7; possible D gene TRBD1, 7 bases. Looked up from germline, CDR1 is LNHDA and CDR2 is SQIVND (reference sequence). The CDR3 totals 13 residues. CDR3 protein: CASSAGQPYGQYF. As DNA, the CDR3 is TGTGCCAGTAGTGCGGGACAGCCCTACGGGCAGTACTTC.

In its sample, this clonotype was seen a few times. The chain employs TRBV4-2 and TRBJ2-6; perhaps TRBD2 as D (5 bases). V lost 3 bases, J lost 2 bases, and 8 bases lay in between. Germline V gene sequence: CDR1 LGHNA, CDR2 YNFKEQ. CDR3 length equals 15 residues. The CDR3 sequence: CASSHGETGANVLTF. The CDR3 DNA reads TGTGCCAGCAGCCACGGGGAAACTGGGGCCAACGTCCTGACTTTC.

This clonotype was observed a few times. The CDR3 sequence: CASSLVGVYNEQFF. The CDR3 DNA is TGTGCCAGCAGCTTAGTAGGAGTCTACAATGAGCAGTTCTTC. V and J are TRBV7-2 and TRBJ2-1; D call uncertain. Trimming left V 1 base short and J 3 bases short, with 7 bases between. Germline V gives CDR1 SGHTA, CDR2 FQGNSA. The CDR3 is 14 residues long.

This clonotype came up many times. The gene calls are TRBV5-1 and TRBJ2-3; D is tentatively TRBD1 or TRBD2 (5 bases each). The CDR3 covers 14 residues. V dropped 4 bases and J dropped 7 bases, with 16 bases sitting between them. Germline V gene sequence: CDR1 SGHRS, CDR2 YFSETQ. This CDR3 reads CASSTDSGTHTQYF. The CDR3 DNA sequence: TGCGCCAGCAGCACCGACTCTGGGACCCATACGCAGTATTTT.

This clonotype was counted many times. The chain couples TRBV7-8 to TRBJ2-3, with D possibly being TRBD1 (6 bases). Deletions cut 1 base from V and 0 bases from J, with 8 bases between. CDR1 and CDR2 from the germline V gene are SGHVS and FQNEAQ. The CDR3 consists of 15 residues. The CDR3 loop is CASSLGDISTDTQYF. The CDR3 DNA follows: TGTGCCAGCAGCTTAGGGGACATAAGCACAGATACGCAGTATTTT.

The chain combines TRBV5-1 with TRBJ2-1; a possible D gene is TRBD2 (6 bases). Germline V gene data show CDR1 as SGHRS and CDR2 as YFSETQ. The CDR3 consists of 14 residues. V lost 4 bases to trimming and J lost 0 bases, with 8 bases between them. CDR3 sequence (DNA): TGCGCCAGCAGCGACGGGGGCTCCTACAATGAGCAGTTCTTC. Encoded protein: CASSDGGSYNEQFF.

The sample holds many counts of this clonotype. The chain couples TRBV20-1 to TRBJ2-5; 14 bases are shared with TRBD2. The CDR3 sequence is 15 residues long. CDR1 is DFQATT, CDR2 SNEGSKA, per germline (reference sequence). V trimming: 5 bases; J trimming: 2 bases; junction bases outside the gene matches: 4. The CDR3 sequence: CSAWTSGGPQETQYF. CDR3 bases: TGCAGTGCTTGGACTAGCGGGGGGCCACAAGAGACCCAGTACTTC.

This chain connects TRBV6-1 to TRBJ2-5; maybe TRBD1 (5 bases). V was clipped by 4 bases and J by 1 base, with 16 bases between them. CDR3 length equals 16 residues. CDR1 MNHNS and CDR2 SASEGT come from the germline V gene. CDR3 sequence (DNA): TGTGCCAGCAGTGCGGTGGGGCCGACCTCCCAAGAGACCCAGTACTTC. Translating it yields CASSAVGPTSQETQYF.

This clonotype was observed at least ten times. This chain links TRBV20-1 with TRBJ2-7; the D gene is possibly TRBD2 (6 bases). The V end lost 4 bases, the J end lost 0 bases, and 19 bases lay between the germline ends. The CDR3 sequence is 16 residues long. CDR1 and CDR2 (germline): DFQATT, SNEGSKA (reference sequence). The CDR3 nucleotides are TGCAGTGCTACCCCGGGGGAGCGTATGAGCTCCTACGAGCAGTACTTC. Its translation: CSATPGERMSSYEQYF.

This clonotype has ten or more counts. The chain is built from TRBV9 and TRBJ2-3, with 11 bases that match TRBD2. CDR1 is SGDLS and CDR2 is YYNGEE in the germline V gene. V shed 2 bases, J shed 3 bases, and the junction held 2 bases outside the gene matches. This CDR3 region has 15 residues. CDR3 residues: CASSVSGGATDTQYF. CDR3 bases: TGTGCCAGCAGCGTTAGCGGGGGGGCGACAGATACGCAGTATTTT.

The count of this clonotype is one. V and J are TRBV19 and TRBJ2-1, with D perhaps matching TRBD1 (6 bases). V lost 5 bases and J lost 5, with 19 bases in between. CDR1 LNHDA and CDR2 SQIVND come from the germline V gene (reference sequence). CDR3 size: 16 residues. The CDR3 nucleotides read TGTGCCAGTAGTTCATGGACAGCCCCGCCTAACAATGAGCAGTTCTTC. Translating it yields CASSSWTAPPNNEQFF. Full variable domain (outside the CDR3, taken from reference TRBV19 and TRBJ2-1): DGGITQSPKYLFRKEGQNVTLSCEQNLNHDAMYWYRQDPGQGLRLIYYSQIVNDFQKGDIAEGYSVSREKKESFPLTVTSAQKNPTAFYLCASSSWTAPPNNEQFFGPGTRLTVL.

This clonotype has ten or more counts. This sequence joins TRBV25-1 and TRBJ2-3, with D maybe TRBD1 (6 bases). This CDR3 has 15 residues. Germline CDR1 is MGHDK and CDR2 is SYGVNS. V gave up 0 bases and J gave up 6 bases, with 13 bases separating them. The CDR3 coding sequence is TGTGCCAGCAGTGAATACACAGGGTCACCTGATACGCAGTATTTT. Its protein is CASSEYTGSPDTQYF. Full variable domain (rest looked up from reference TRBV25-1 and TRBJ2-3): EADIYQTPRYLVIGTGKKITLECSQTMGHDKMYWYQQDPGMELHLIHYSYGVNSTEKGDLSSESTVSRIRTEHFPLTLESARPSHTSQYLCASSEYTGSPDTQYFGPGTRLTVL.

This clonotype was picked up many times. The chain uses TRBV7-2 and TRBJ2-5; D remains ambiguous. This CDR3 is built from 13 residues. CDR1 and CDR2 from the germline V gene are SGHTA and FQGNSA. V was clipped by 5 bases and J by 5 bases, with 12 bases between them. Here the CDR3 reads CASSASYEETQYF. The CDR3 bases are TGTGCCAGCAGCGCCAGTTACGAGGAGACCCAGTACTTC.